The 13 T cell receptor beta chains below come from one sample, sequenced in a study of T cells after posttransplantation cyclophosphamide. This table comes from immunoSEQ multiplex PCR, and its TCRdb copy is limited to in-frame clones, with some not included. Of about 8,000 clones listed, roughly four fifths are singletons. A marrow graft followed busulfan-fludarabine conditioning, with cyclophosphamide on days +3 and +4. Material: CD4+ T cells sorted from blood, obtained about 1,200 days after allogeneic stem cell transplant with posttransplant cyclophosphamide. The receptors originated from a female patient aged 35 to 55 who received an allogeneic stem cell transplant from a related donor, was CMV-positive, and had no GVHD. A share of the T cells may be of graft donor origin.

Sample share makes this clone large (0.1 to 1%). Other DNA sequences in this sample translate to the same CDR3. V usage is TRBV5-1 and J usage is TRBJ2-7; TRBD1 matches at 8 bases. V lost 0 bases to trimming and J lost 6 bases; unmatched junction nucleotides: 8. Germline loops: CDR1 SGHRS, CDR2 YFSETQ. This CDR3 spans 15 amino acids. The CDR3: CASSLAFGQGGEQYF. CDR3 bases: TGCGCCAGCAGCTTGGCTTTCGGACAGGGAGGCGAGCAGTACTTC.

This sequence joins TRBV4-3 and TRBJ1-5; tentative D call: TRBD1 (5 bases). CDR3 size: 12 residues. V lost 0 bases to trimming and J lost 9 bases, with 6 bases between them. CDR1 LGHNA and CDR2 YSLEER come from the germline V gene. The chain's CDR3 is CASSQDRGPQHF. The CDR3 region has the DNA TGCGCCAGCAGCCAAGATAGGGGGCCCCAGCATTTT.

This rearrangement joins TRBV29-1 to TRBJ2-3; 12 bases align to TRBD1. The CDR3 length is 13 residues. J lost 4 bases, V lost 8 bases, and 4 bases had no gene match. The germline V gene has CDR1 SQVTM and CDR2 ANQGSEA. The CDR3 nucleotides read TGCAGCTCTGGGACAGGGGGCCCAGATACGCAGTATTTT. Encoded protein: CSSGTGGPDTQYF.

J is TRBJ1-6 and V is TRBV5-1, with D perhaps matching TRBD1 (5 bases). The germline V gene encodes CDR1 SGHRS and CDR2 YFSETQ. V lost 2 bases and J lost 7, with 13 bases in between. The length of the CDR3 is 15 residues. The DNA of the CDR3 is TGCGCCAGCAGCTTAGGGGATCGGGCCAATTCACCCCTCCACTTT. Translated: CASSLGDRANSPLHF.

This rearrangement joins TRBV4-2 to TRBJ2-3, with D perhaps matching TRBD1 (5 bases). Germline V CDR1 and CDR2: LGHNA, YNFKEQ. CDR3 length: 14 residues. The V gene lost 1 base and the J gene lost 5 bases, with 10 bases spanning the gap. The CDR3 bases are TGTGCCAGCAGCCAAGGGCAGGGCCTAGATACGCAGTATTTT. It specifies CASSQGQGLDTQYF.

This clone was counted once. The chain employs TRBV5-1 and TRBJ1-6; D gene uncertain. CDR1 is SGHRS, CDR2 YFSETQ, per germline. Trimming left V 4 bases short and J 10 bases short, with 15 bases between. This CDR3 is built from 14 residues. DNA for the CDR3: TGCGCCAGCAGCCAACAAGCGGAAAGGTCACCCCTCCACTTT. Its protein product is CASSQQAERSPLHF.

This sequence joins TRBV9 and TRBJ2-1, with D tentatively TRBD2 (6 bases). The V gene lost 3 bases and the J gene lost 4 bases, with 17 bases spanning the gap. From germline, CDR1 is SGDLS and CDR2 YYNGEE. The CDR3 is 16 residues long. The chain's CDR3 is CASSAPPRGRYNEQFF. For the CDR3, the DNA is TGTGCCAGCAGCGCCCCCCCTCGGGGGAGGTACAATGAGCAGTTCTTC.

This chain links TRBV19 with TRBJ2-7; D is uncertain. The CDR3 runs 14 residues. Per the germline V gene, CDR1 is LNHDA and CDR2 is SQIVND (reference sequence). The V end was cut by 5 bases, the J end by 6 bases, with 17 bases between. The CDR3 region is CASSVGSPPSEQYF. The CDR3 DNA reads TGTGCCAGTAGTGTCGGGTCGCCACCCTCCGAGCAGTACTTC.

The V and J genes are TRBV7-2 and TRBJ2-1, with D tentatively TRBD2 (6 bases). Trimming pared 0 bases from V and 7 bases from J, leaving 13 bases between. This CDR3 region has 15 residues. Germline V CDR1 and CDR2: SGHTA, FQGNSA. The CDR3 reads CASSLAGRGDNEQFF. The CDR3 nucleotides read TGTGCCAGCAGCTTAGCGGGGCGGGGAGATAATGAGCAGTTCTTC.

CDR3 DNA sequence: TGTGCTAGTGGCCCGCGTATGAACACTGAAGCTTTCTTT. This encodes CASGPRMNTEAFF. The chain uses TRBV12-5 and TRBJ1-1; D unclear. Germline V gene sequence: CDR1 LGHNT, CDR2 FRNRAP. V lost 6 bases and J 0 bases, leaving 8 bases between the germline ends. The CDR3 is 13 amino acids. The whole variable domain, filled in from reference TRBV12-5 and TRBJ1-1, reads DARVTQTPRHKVTEMGQEVTMRCQPILGHNTVFWYRQTMMQGLELLAYFRNRAPLDDSGMPKDRFSAEMPDATLATLKIQPSEPRDSAVYFCASGPRMNTEAFFGQGTRLTVV.

The rearrangement links TRBV28 to TRBJ1-5; D is undetermined. V gave up 5 bases and J gave up 1 base, with 18 bases separating them. The CDR3 is 17 residues long. Germline V gene lookup returns CDR1 MDHEN and CDR2 SYDVKM. CDR3 coding DNA: TGTGCCAGCAGTCCCATTGGCACACCCGGGAGCAATCAGCCCCAGCATTTT. Amino acid sequence: CASSPIGTPGSNQPQHF.

This clone was seen a handful of times. The chain joins TRBV19 to TRBJ2-7, with 8 bases identical to TRBD2. This CDR3 region has 16 residues. CDR1 is LNHDA, CDR2 SQIVND, per germline (reference sequence). V lost 5 bases and J lost 1; bases outside the gene matches: 10. The CDR3 sequence: CASSSSAGVTSYEQYF. The CDR3 DNA reads TGTGCCAGTAGTTCCTCAGCGGGGGTGACATCCTACGAGCAGTACTTC.

Comment on this clone: One end of the junction fails to match germline, which may point to a read error. The same CDR3 also results from other DNA sequences found in this sample. The V call is TRBV5-1, the J call TRBJ1-6; a weak D match, TRBD1 (5 bases). CDR1 and CDR2 (germline): SGHRS, YFSETQ. The CDR3 extends over 14 amino acids. CDR3 nucleotide sequence: TGCGCCAGCAGCTTACAGGAGGGTAATTCCCCCCTCCACTTT. Translated: CASSLQEGNSPLHF.